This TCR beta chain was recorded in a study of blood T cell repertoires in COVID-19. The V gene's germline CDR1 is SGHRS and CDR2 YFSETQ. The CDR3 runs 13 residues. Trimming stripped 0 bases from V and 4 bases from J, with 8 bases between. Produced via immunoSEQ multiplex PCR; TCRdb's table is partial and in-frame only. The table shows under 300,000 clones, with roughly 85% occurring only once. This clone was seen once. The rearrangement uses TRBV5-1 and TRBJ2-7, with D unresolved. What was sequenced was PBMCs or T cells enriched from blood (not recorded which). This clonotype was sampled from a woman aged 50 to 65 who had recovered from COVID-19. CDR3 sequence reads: CASSLVNSYEQYF. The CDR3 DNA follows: TGCGCCAGCAGCTTGGTAAACAGTTACGAGCAGTACTTC.